This T cell receptor (beta chain) was recovered during a study of cytotoxic CD8 clonotypes in ibrutinib-treated CLL. Overall study context: Response was recorded as partial in roughly 24 patients and complete in 2; at median 68 months, approximately 14 remained remitted and about 12 had progressed.

Investigators sought sequencing depths of between 1 in 200,000 and 1 in 1 million T cells. Generated by immunoSEQ multiplex PCR, the TCRdb table keeps only in-frame clones and is missing some. There are some 130,000 clones in the sample; 70% to 80% occur only once, and roughly 4.7% lies in the top ten. Deletions cut 0 bases from V and 6 bases from J, with 7 bases between. The germline CDR1 and CDR2 sequences are SGDLS and YYNGEE. CDR3 length equals 13 residues. Investigators sourced about 2.2 micrograms of genomic DNA from cryopreserved PBMCs for TCR beta libraries. The specimen comprised PBMCs, sampled after 24 months of ibrutinib treatment. The V and J genes are TRBV9 and TRBJ2-1, with no clear D. The clonotype comes from a human donor with chronic lymphocytic leukemia. The CDR3 protein is CASSVVWGNEQFF. The CDR3 nucleotides are TGTGCCAGCAGCGTAGTTTGGGGCAATGAGCAGTTCTTC.